This T cell receptor beta chain originates from a study of blood T cells in healthy people across ages. Study results and limitations: From one million sequenced T cells, diversity estimates were lower bounds.

The use of a sample-barcoded 5' primer and a J-beta primer mix characterized a second PCR of roughly 7 to 11 cycles. TCRdb re-called the 5' RACE reads with MiXCR, one entry per CDR3 protein. The data hold roughly 800,000 distinct CDR3 sequences, with roughly 24% observed a single time. V was pared by 4 bases and J by 3 bases, with 5 bases of the junction left unmatched. Germline V gene data show CDR1 as MGHRA and CDR2 as YSYEKL. The CDR3 consists of 16 residues. This clonotype turned up a few times. Its specificity is not known. In addition, the sample was reused for a study of T cells of mothers and their children. That publication notes: Slightly higher, non-significant overlap characterized related mother-child pairs relative to unrelated pairs.

Sequencing used blood. The sequence came from a boy aged 10-17 years in good health. V usage is TRBV4-1 and J usage is TRBJ2-5; TRBD2 agrees at 13 bases. The CDR3 loop is CASSPHGLAGEETQYF. In DNA form, the CDR3 reads TGCGCCAGCAGCCCCCATGGACTAGCGGGGGAAGAGACCCAGTACTTC.